This TCR beta chain was sequenced for a study of blood T cell repertoires in COVID-19. For the study at large: The analysed material was cDNA or gDNA that came from T cells, B-cell-depleted T cells, or PBMCs.

Germline trimming cut 8 bases from V and 0 bases from J; bases unmatched to any gene: 7. CDR1 GTSNPN and CDR2 SVGIG come from the germline V gene (reference sequence). The CDR3 contains 14 residues. In the authors' methods: Estimates of nucleated cell counts were drawn from the amplification of reference gene primers. Here immunoSEQ multiplex PCR was the method, and the copy in TCRdb shows in-frame clones only, minus some. The V and J calls and clone size were taken over from that table, and D and trimming were inferred from the DNA. The table lists about 280,000 clones, about 85% of them singletons.

The source of this sequence is a woman in her forties or fifties who had recovered from COVID-19. Material: PBMCs or T cells enriched from blood (not recorded which). This chain uses TRBV30 with TRBJ2-1; 7 bases match TRBD1. For the CDR3, the DNA is TGTGCCGACAGGGAATTGGGCTCCTACAATGAGCAGTTCTTC. Translation: CADRELGSYNEQFF.